A selection of T cell receptor beta chains follows, all from one sample in a study of neurological immune-mediated disorders. TCRdb itself ran the 5' RACE reads through MiXCR, one entry per CDR3 protein. Seen here are around 37,000 distinct CDR3 sequences, under 4% observed once, and the top ten hold around 7.7%. Sequences were obtained from PBMCs. The receptors come from a woman aged 55 to 70 with multiple sclerosis. CDR3s include the opening cysteine and the closing phenylalanine or tryptophan. The D gene is left open where the match is weak. Size values are once, few and many counts, or a class for expanded clones, and some rows have none.

V: TRBV29-1
D: TRBD1
J: TRBJ1-4
size: many
CDR3: CSEGQGDEKLFF
DNA: TGCAGCGAAGGACAGGGAGACGAAAAACTGTTTTTT

V: TRBV20-1
D: -
J: TRBJ1-4
size: many
CDR3: CSARSLGRNEKLFF
DNA: TGCAGTGCTAGAAGTCTGGGCCGTAATGAAAAACTGTTTTTT

V: TRBV10-3
D: -
J: TRBJ2-3
size: medium-sized
CDR3: CAIRDLHTDTQYF
DNA: TGTGCCATAAGGGACTTACACACAGATACGCAGTATTTT

V: TRBV29-1
D: -
J: TRBJ1-2
size: many
CDR3: CSVQSSINYGYTF
DNA: TGCAGCGTTCAGTCGTCGATTAACTATGGCTACACCTTC

V: TRBV20-1
D: TRBD2
J: TRBJ2-3
size: few
CDR3: CSASVGLATDTQYF
DNA: TGCAGTGCTAGTGTAGGACTAGCAACAGATACGCAGTATTTT

V: TRBV20-1
D: TRBD2
J: TRBJ2-5
size: many
CDR3: CSASRLAAVETQYF
DNA: TGCAGTGCTAGCCGACTAGCGGCAGTAGAGACCCAGTACTTC

V: TRBV3-1
D: -
J: TRBJ1-5
size: many
CDR3: CASSPGHQNQPQHF
DNA: TGTGCCAGCAGCCCCGGACACCAGAATCAGCCCCAGCATTTT

V: TRBV29-1
D: TRBD2
J: TRBJ2-1
size: many
CDR3: CSVRAMTSGALINEQFF
DNA: TGCAGCGTAAGAGCTATGACTAGCGGGGCCTTGATCAATGAGCAGTTCTTC

V: TRBV7-9
D: TRBD2
J: TRBJ2-1
size: many
CDR3: CAGGLAGSYNEQFF
DNA: TGTGCCGGTGGGCTAGCGGGGTCCTACAATGAGCAGTTCTTC

V: TRBV20-1
D: -
J: TRBJ2-7
size: many
CDR3: CSASSYRGSSSYEQYF
DNA: TGCAGTGCTAGTTCTTACCGGGGCTCCAGCTCCTACGAGCAGTACTTC

V: TRBV5-1
D: TRBD1
J: TRBJ2-7
size: many
CDR3: CASSSRDRGVGTYEQYF
DNA: TGCGCCAGCAGCTCCCGGGACAGGGGAGTAGGAACCTACGAGCAGTACTTC

V: TRBV5-1
D: -
J: TRBJ1-5
size: many
CDR3: CASSVDSQGNISNQPQHF
DNA: TGCGCCAGCAGCGTCGACAGCCAAGGCAATATAAGCAATCAGCCCCAGCATTTT

V: TRBV7-2
D: -
J: TRBJ1-1
size: many
CDR3: CASSLATNTEAFF
DNA: TGTGCCAGCAGCTTAGCGACGAACACTGAAGCTTTCTTT

V: TRBV5-1
D: TRBD2
J: TRBJ2-3
size: many
CDR3: CASGTSGQTDTQYF
DNA: TGCGCCAGCGGGACTAGCGGACAAACAGATACGCAGTATTTT

V: TRBV5-1
D: TRBD2
J: TRBJ2-1
size: many
CDR3: CASSLGLADNNEQFF
DNA: TGCGCCAGCAGCCTGGGCCTAGCGGACAACAATGAGCAGTTCTTC

V: TRBV6-1
D: -
J: TRBJ2-3
size: -
CDR3: CASSEAGSTDTQYF
DNA: TGTGCCAGCAGTGAAGCCGGCAGCACAGATACGCAGTATTTT

V: TRBV5-1
D: -
J: TRBJ2-1
size: many
CDR3: CASSFDIYNEQFF
DNA: TGCGCCAGCAGCTTCGACATATACAATGAGCAGTTCTTC

V: TRBV18
D: -
J: TRBJ2-5
size: many
CDR3: CASAPTAVGETQYF
DNA: TGTGCCAGCGCCCCAACTGCAGTTGGAGAGACCCAGTACTTC

V: TRBV3-1
D: -
J: TRBJ1-6
size: many
CDR3: CASSQTGRHSPLHF
DNA: TGTGCCAGCAGCCAAACAGGGCGGCATTCACCCCTCCACTTT

V: TRBV20-1
D: TRBD2
J: TRBJ2-1
size: many
CDR3: CSLLAGGRGNEQFF
DNA: TGCAGTCTATTAGCGGGAGGACGGGGCAATGAGCAGTTCTTC

V: TRBV28
D: -
J: TRBJ2-5
size: medium-sized
CDR3: CASRKALSGETQYF
DNA: TGTGCCAGCCGGAAGGCTCTGTCAGGGGAGACCCAGTACTTC

V: TRBV15
D: TRBD2
J: TRBJ2-1
size: many
CDR3: CATSRIAGGPRNEQFF
DNA: TGTGCCACCAGCAGGATAGCGGGGGGGCCTCGGAATGAGCAGTTCTTC

V: TRBV20-1
D: TRBD1
J: TRBJ2-7
size: many
CDR3: CSAAGGAYEQYF
DNA: TGCAGTGCCGCAGGGGGCGCATACGAGCAGTACTTC

V: TRBV5-1
D: TRBD2
J: TRBJ2-1
size: many
CDR3: CASSLEGTSGAVLGNEQFF
DNA: TGCGCCAGCAGCTTGGAAGGGACTAGCGGGGCCGTGCTGGGGAATGAGCAGTTCTTC

V: TRBV7-8
D: -
J: TRBJ2-3
size: many
CDR3: CASKKSRGAGGDTQYF
DNA: TGTGCCAGCAAAAAGAGCCGGGGGGCCGGCGGAGATACGCAGTATTTT

V: TRBV18
D: -
J: TRBJ1-1
size: many
CDR3: CASSPASRNTEAFF
DNA: TGTGCCAGCTCACCCGCAAGCCGGAACACTGAAGCTTTCTTT

V: TRBV20-1
D: TRBD2
J: TRBJ2-1
size: many
CDR3: CSVRGLAGTNEQFF
DNA: TGCAGTGTGAGAGGGCTAGCGGGGACCAATGAGCAGTTCTTC

V: TRBV12-3/TRBV12-4
D: -
J: TRBJ2-5
size: many
CDR3: CASSPRGLTSETQYF
DNA: TGTGCCAGCAGCCCCAGGGGACTAACAAGTGAGACCCAGTACTTC

V: TRBV20-1
D: -
J: TRBJ2-3
size: many
CDR3: CSARGTWGDTQYF
DNA: TGCAGTGCTAGAGGGACCTGGGGGGATACGCAGTATTTT

V: TRBV7-2
D: -
J: TRBJ2-5
size: many
CDR3: CASSPPGAGKTQYF
DNA: TGTGCCAGCAGCCCGCCGGGGGCGGGAAAGACCCAGTACTTC

V: TRBV2
D: -
J: TRBJ2-7
size: many
CDR3: CASSLGWGGGEQYF
DNA: TGTGCCAGCAGTCTGGGATGGGGTGGGGGCGAGCAGTACTTC

V: TRBV5-1
D: TRBD1
J: TRBJ2-3
size: many
CDR3: CASSLGQGFTDTQYF
DNA: TGCGCCAGCAGCTTGGGACAGGGGTTCACAGATACGCAGTATTTT

V: TRBV18
D: -
J: TRBJ2-1
size: -
CDR3: CASSPTKGRNEQFF
DNA: TGTGCCAGCTCACCAACAAAGGGGAGGAATGAGCAGTTCTTC

V: TRBV5-1
D: -
J: TRBJ2-6
size: many
CDR3: CASSAGDISGANVLTF
DNA: TGCGCCAGCAGCGCAGGGGACATCTCTGGGGCCAACGTCCTGACTTTC

V: TRBV6-5
D: TRBD2
J: TRBJ2-5
size: many
CDR3: CASSRAGGLETQYF
DNA: TGTGCCAGCAGCCGAGCGGGGGGGCTGGAGACCCAGTACTTC

V: TRBV9
D: -
J: TRBJ2-2
size: medium-sized
CDR3: CASSGGSPTGELFF
DNA: TGTGCCAGCAGCGGGGGGTCCCCTACCGGGGAGCTGTTTTTT

V: TRBV2
D: TRBD2
J: TRBJ2-1
size: many
CDR3: CASKAGGYNEQFF
DNA: TGTGCCAGCAAAGCGGGGGGTTACAATGAGCAGTTCTTC

V: TRBV20-1
D: TRBD1
J: TRBJ1-2
size: few
CDR3: CSDRKTGGNGYTF
DNA: TGCAGTGATAGAAAAACAGGGGGCAACGGCTACACCTTC

V: TRBV5-1
D: TRBD1
J: TRBJ1-2
size: many
CDR3: CASTPGGTENYGYTF
DNA: TGCGCCAGCACTCCGGGCGGGACAGAAAACTATGGCTACACCTTC

V: TRBV3-1
D: -
J: TRBJ1-1
size: few
CDR3: CDSSKARFEAFF
DNA: TGTGACAGCAGCAAAGCCCGGTTTGAAGCTTTCTTT

V: TRBV5-1
D: TRBD2
J: TRBJ2-3
size: few
CDR3: CASSLPSGGLSTDTQYF
DNA: TGCGCCAGCAGCTTGCCTAGCGGGGGGCTGAGCACAGATACGCAGTATTTT

V: TRBV19
D: TRBD1
J: TRBJ2-2
size: many
CDR3: CASGSGTGRTGELFF
DNA: TGTGCCAGTGGCTCCGGGACAGGCCGGACCGGGGAGCTGTTTTTT

V: TRBV3-1
D: -
J: TRBJ1-5
size: many
CDR3: CASSQASGNQPQHF
DNA: TGTGCCAGCAGCCAAGCGTCGGGGAATCAGCCCCAGCATTTT

V: TRBV7-9
D: TRBD1
J: TRBJ2-5
size: many
CDR3: CASRLRDSQETQYF
DNA: TGTGCCAGCAGACTCCGGGACAGCCAAGAGACCCAGTACTTC

V: TRBV5-6
D: -
J: TRBJ2-7
size: many
CDR3: CASSLRVYEQYF
DNA: TGTGCCAGCAGCTTGAGGGTATACGAGCAGTACTTC

V: TRBV20-1
D: -
J: TRBJ2-5
size: many
CDR3: CSAGEETQYF
DNA: TGCAGTGCAGGAGAAGAGACCCAGTACTTC

V: TRBV7-6
D: TRBD1
J: TRBJ2-1
size: many
CDR3: CASSLAQGRLYNEQFF
DNA: TGTGCCAGCAGCTTGGCACAGGGGAGACTCTACAATGAGCAGTTCTTC

V: TRBV20-1
D: TRBD1
J: TRBJ1-6
size: many
CDR3: CSAQDRAGSYNSPLHF
DNA: TGCAGTGCTCAGGACAGGGCAGGGTCCTATAATTCACCCCTCCACTTT

V: TRBV5-1
D: -
J: TRBJ2-4
size: many
CDR3: CASSLDQPGNIQYF
DNA: TGCGCCAGCAGCTTGGATCAGCCGGGAAACATTCAGTACTTC

V: TRBV5-1
D: -
J: TRBJ2-5
size: many
CDR3: CASSLGAGEETQYF
DNA: TGCGCCAGCAGCTTGGGGGCAGGGGAAGAGACCCAGTACTTC

V: TRBV18
D: -
J: TRBJ1-1
size: few
CDR3: CASSPQVATEAFF
DNA: TGTGCCAGCTCACCACAAGTGGCCACTGAAGCTTTCTTT

V: TRBV11-2
D: -
J: TRBJ2-1
size: many
CDR3: CASSLVSRPRQFF
DNA: TGTGCCAGCAGCTTAGTTTCCCGGCCTCGGCAGTTCTTC

V: TRBV7-9
D: -
J: TRBJ2-5
size: many
CDR3: CASSSPTGASRETQYF
DNA: TGTGCCAGCAGCTCGCCTACCGGGGCCAGCAGGGAGACCCAGTACTTC

V: TRBV5-1
D: TRBD2
J: TRBJ2-1
size: many
CDR3: CASSLTSGVVNEQFF
DNA: TGCGCCAGCAGCTTGACTAGCGGGGTTGTCAATGAGCAGTTCTTC